These 27 T cell receptor beta chains share one sample of origin, sequenced in a study of patients and donors after allogeneic stem cell transplantation. From the RT-PCR reads, TCRdb called clonotypes with MiXCR, one entry per CDR3 protein. The table records 400,000 to 450,000 distinct CDR3 sequences, about a sixth of them present only once. The sample was blood, either unsorted or a sorted T cell fraction (not recorded which). These TCRs come from a human donor who was either an allogeneic HSCT recipient or a stem cell or donor lymphocyte infusion donor (not recorded which). It is not recorded whose cells these are; they may come from a transplant donor.

The CDR3, as DNA: TGCGCCAGCAGCCAACGTGGATTACCGAACGGCTACACCTTC. Encoded protein: CASSQRGLPNGYTF. The genes are TRBV4-3 and TRBJ1-2; no definite D call. The germline gives CDR1 LGHNA, CDR2 YSLEER. The CDR3 spans 14 residues. With 2 bases removed from V and 8 bases from J, the gap between germline ends came to 15 bases.

Ten or more counts support this clonotype. The chain recombines TRBV2 with TRBJ1-2; D might be TRBD1 (5 bases). This CDR3 region has 14 residues. CDR1 and CDR2 from the germline V gene are SNHLY and FYNNEI. V was trimmed by 6 bases and J by 8 bases, leaving 19 bases between them. CDR3 sequence (DNA): TGTGCCAGCAGAACCGGGACTAAGCTAGAAGGCTACACCTTC. Amino acids: CASRTGTKLEGYTF.

The rearrangement links TRBV20-1 to TRBJ1-5; D might be TRBD1 (6 bases). The germline V and J ends were trimmed by 7 bases and 3 bases, with 19 bases remaining between them. The CDR3 is made up of 15 amino acids. The germline V gene encodes CDR1 DFQATT and CDR2 SNEGSKA (reference sequence). The CDR3 is CSVKGGRRDNQPQHF. Here the CDR3 DNA reads TGCAGTGTAAAGGGGGGTCGAAGGGACAATCAGCCCCAGCATTTT.

The CDR3 loop is CASSLERRDTQYF. The CDR3, as DNA: TGTGCCAGCAGCTTAGAAAGGAGAGATACGCAGTATTTT. This chain joins TRBV7-2 and TRBJ2-3; D is uncertain. Trimming removed 1 base at V and 5 bases at J, with 7 bases between. The germline V gene has CDR1 SGHTA and CDR2 FQGNSA. The CDR3 covers 13 residues.

This clonotype was observed a handful of times. The V and J genes are TRBV27 and TRBJ2-1; tentatively, D is TRBD2 (5 bases). Trimming stripped 7 bases from V and 8 bases from J, with 15 bases between. The CDR3 has 13 amino acids. CDR1 is MNHEY, CDR2 SMNVEV, per germline (reference sequence). The CDR3 sequence is CASTAASGYEQFF. The CDR3 DNA follows: TGTGCCAGCACAGCCGCGAGCGGCTATGAGCAGTTCTTC.

The chain is built from TRBV30 and TRBJ1-1, with 7 bases fitting TRBD1. The V gene end was trimmed by 5 bases and the J gene end by 2 bases; junction bases not matched to a gene: 2. CDR3 size: 12 residues. Germline V gives CDR1 GTSNPN, CDR2 SVGIG (reference sequence). The CDR3 sequence: CAWDRDNTEAFF. The CDR3 DNA reads as TGTGCCTGGGACAGGGACAACACTGAAGCTTTCTTT. Based on the CDR3 plus reference TRBV30 and TRBJ1-1, the full variable domain is SQTIHQWPATLVQPVGSPLSLECTVEGTSNPNLYWYRQAAGRGLQLLFYSVGIGQISSEVPQNLSASRPQDRQFILSSKKLLLSDSGFYLCAWDRDNTEAFFGQGTRLTVV.

V gene TRBV20-1 combines with J gene TRBJ2-7; D possibly corresponds to TRBD1 (5 bases). CDR1 and CDR2 (germline): DFQATT, SNEGSKA (reference sequence). The germline V and J ends were trimmed by 5 bases and 3 bases, with 11 bases remaining between them. CDR3 length equals 12 residues. The CDR3 DNA is TGCAGTGCTGGAGCAGGGTACTACGAGCAGTACTTC. Translating it yields CSAGAGYYEQYF.

This clonotype was counted a few times. V and J are TRBV6-5 and TRBJ1-1; TRBD1 is a possible D gene (5 bases). V lost 0 bases to trimming and J lost 4 bases, with 9 bases between them. The CDR3 length is 14 residues. Germline CDR1 reads MNHEY; CDR2 reads SVGAGI. CDR3 nucleotides: TGTGCCAGCAGTTACTCTAAAGGGGCCACTGAAGCTTTCTTT. It codes for CASSYSKGATEAFF.

The V gene is TRBV6-5, the J gene TRBJ1-3, with 9 bases that match TRBD1. With V trimmed by 2 bases and J by 4 bases, 6 bases remained unmatched. CDR1 is MNHEY and CDR2 is SVGAGI in the germline V gene. CDR3 size: 16 residues. The CDR3 DNA sequence: TGTGCCAGCAGTTACGACACGGGACAGGGAGGAAACACCATATATTTT. Its translation is CASSYDTGQGGNTIYF.

The V call is TRBV6-5, the J call TRBJ2-1, with TRBD2 as a possible D gene (6 bases). The germline V and J ends were trimmed by 4 bases and 9 bases, with 16 bases remaining between them. CDR1 MNHEY and CDR2 SVGAGI come from the germline V gene. CDR3 size: 14 residues. The CDR3 DNA is TGTGCCAGCAGTTCCCGGGACTCCCAGACTGAGCAGTTCTTC. This sequence encodes CASSSRDSQTEQFF.

This clonotype occurred a few times. The J gene is TRBJ2-5, the V gene TRBV5-6; D uncertain. CDR1 and CDR2 (germline): SGHDT, YYEEEE. The CDR3 is 14 residues long. Deletions cut 0 bases from V and 5 bases from J, with 11 bases between. Here the CDR3 reads CASSLAKGGETQYF. The CDR3 DNA reads as TGTGCCAGCAGCTTGGCCAAGGGTGGGGAGACCCAGTACTTC.

This clonotype occurred many times. The chain links TRBV6-5 to TRBJ2-2; the D is unclear. V lost 1 base and J 1 base, leaving 10 bases between the germline ends. From germline, CDR1 is MNHEY and CDR2 SVGAGI. The CDR3 loop spans 16 amino acids. Written as DNA, the CDR3 is TGTGCCAGCAGTTACTGGGGATTCTGGAACACCGGGGAGCTGTTTTTT. It is translated as CASSYWGFWNTGELFF.

The chain has TRBV6-5 and TRBJ2-5; 9 bases line up with TRBD2. The germline V gene has CDR1 MNHEY and CDR2 SVGAGI. This CDR3 spans 16 amino acids. The trim removed 2 bases at V and 1 base at J, leaving 5 bases unmatched. CDR3 in DNA: TGTGCCAGCAGTTACAGGCTAGCGGGGATCCAAGAGACCCAGTACTTC. This encodes CASSYRLAGIQETQYF.

In this sample, this clonotype turned up a few times. The chain is built from TRBV6-1 and TRBJ1-2; 10 bases agree with TRBD1. CDR1 is MNHNS and CDR2 is SASEGT in the germline V gene. V shed 6 bases, J shed 6 bases, and the junction held 7 bases outside the gene matches. The CDR3 extends over 14 amino acids. CDR3 nucleotide sequence: TGTGCCAGCAGCCGGGACAGGGGTCCGCATGGCTACACCTTC. This encodes CASSRDRGPHGYTF.

V is TRBV9 and J is TRBJ2-1; 10 bases are a match to TRBD1. The CDR3 runs 15 residues. The V gene's germline CDR1 is SGDLS and CDR2 YYNGEE. Losses at the gene ends were 3 bases for V and 3 bases for J; bases not matched to a gene: 3. The CDR3 DNA reads as TGTGCCAGCAGCGAAGGGACAGGGGTCTACAATGAGCAGTTCTTC. This sequence encodes CASSEGTGVYNEQFF. Looking up the rest from reference TRBV9 and TRBJ2-1 gives the full variable domain: DSGVTQTPKHLITATGQRVTLRCSPRSGDLSVYWYQQSLDQGLQFLIQYYNGEERAKGNILERFSAQQFPDLHSELNLSSLELGDSALYFCASSEGTGVYNEQFFGPGTRLTVL.

This clonotype turned up a few times. The chain recombines TRBV20-1 with TRBJ1-5, with D unclear. There are 14 residues in the CDR3. Trimming took 0 bases from V and 0 from J, leaving 6 bases between them. Per germline, CDR1 DFQATT and CDR2 SNEGSKA (reference sequence). CDR3 bases: TGCAGTGCTAGAGACAGCGGTAGCAATCAGCCCCAGCATTTT. As protein: CSARDSGSNQPQHF.

This clonotype was counted ten times or more. J is TRBJ2-3 and V is TRBV15; D perhaps matches TRBD2 (5 bases). Deletions cut 0 bases from V and 5 bases from J, with 12 bases between. There are 15 residues in the CDR3. Germline V gives CDR1 LNHNV, CDR2 YYDKDF (reference sequence). In nucleotides, the CDR3 is TGTGCCACCAGCAGAGATCGGGATCGGGGAGATACGCAGTATTTT. Protein product: CATSRDRDRGDTQYF. Full variable domain (outside the CDR3, taken from reference TRBV15 and TRBJ2-3): DAMVIQNPRYQVTQFGKPVTLSCSQTLNHNVMYWYQQKSSQAPKLLFHYYDKDFNNEADTPDNFQSRRPNTSFCFLDIRSPGLGDTAMYLCATSRDRDRGDTQYFGPGTRLTVL.

This chain joins TRBV27 and TRBJ2-3, with D perhaps TRBD2 (6 bases). V was pared by 5 bases and J by 4 bases, with 16 bases between. This CDR3 has 15 residues. The V gene's germline CDR1 is MNHEY and CDR2 SMNVEV (reference sequence). Here the CDR3 reads CASSPRLVSADTQYF. The CDR3, as DNA: TGTGCCAGCAGTCCCAGACTAGTTAGCGCAGATACGCAGTATTTT.

This clonotype was observed a few times. CDR3 nucleotides: TGTGCCAGCAGCTCAGGCACAGGGGGAGGCGCGGAGACCCAGTACTTC. It specifies CASSSGTGGGAETQYF. The V and J genes are TRBV7-6 and TRBJ2-5; 8 bases align to TRBD1. Germline CDR1 and CDR2: SGHVS and FNYEAQ. The V gene end was trimmed by 4 bases and the J gene end by 5 bases; junction bases not matched to a gene: 12. CDR3 length: 16 amino acids.

This chain uses TRBV30 with TRBJ2-7; D not resolved. Germline lookup yields CDR1 GTSNPN and CDR2 SVGIG (reference sequence). This CDR3 has 11 amino acids. The V gene lost 0 bases and the J gene lost 3 bases, with 3 bases spanning the gap. The CDR3: CAWSVRYEQYF. DNA for the CDR3: TGTGCCTGGAGTGTCCGCTACGAGCAGTACTTC.

Ten or more counts support this clonotype. The chain employs TRBV7-8 and TRBJ1-1; the match to TRBD1 covers 10 bases. Per germline, CDR1 SGHVS and CDR2 FQNEAQ. V lost 5 bases and J lost 10; bases outside the gene matches: 16. The CDR3 extends over 16 amino acids. DNA for the CDR3: TGTGCCAGCAGCCAAACCCCGGACAGGGGGGCCAAAGGAGCTTTCTTT. It yields the protein CASSQTPDRGAKGAFF.

In this sample, this clonotype turned up a few times. The chain links TRBV15 to TRBJ2-1; D not resolved. Germline-derived CDR1 and CDR2 are LNHNV and YYDKDF (reference sequence). V was clipped by 5 bases and J by 6 bases, with 17 bases between them. The CDR3 has 15 residues. The CDR3 protein is CATSARHGLGNEQFF. The CDR3 DNA is TGTGCCACCAGCGCCCGACATGGATTGGGCAATGAGCAGTTCTTC. Full variable domain (outside the CDR3, taken from reference TRBV15 and TRBJ2-1): DAMVIQNPRYQVTQFGKPVTLSCSQTLNHNVMYWYQQKSSQAPKLLFHYYDKDFNNEADTPDNFQSRRPNTSFCFLDIRSPGLGDTAMYLCATSARHGLGNEQFFGPGTRLTVL.

This clonotype was seen ten or more times. J is TRBJ2-3 and V is TRBV5-1; D gene ambiguous. Germline V gives CDR1 SGHRS, CDR2 YFSETQ. The CDR3 is 14 amino acids. The V end lost 4 bases, the J end lost 4 bases, and 13 bases lay between the germline ends. The CDR3 protein is CASSPMGRADTQYF. The CDR3, as DNA: TGCGCCAGCAGCCCCATGGGTCGGGCAGATACGCAGTATTTT.

This chain uses TRBV11-3 with TRBJ2-1; the D gene is possibly TRBD1 (5 bases). There are 15 residues in the CDR3. Trimming removed 5 bases from V and 2 bases from J, with 13 bases in between. Germline assignment: CDR1 SGHNT and CDR2 YENEEA. DNA for the CDR3: TGTGCCAGCAGCGCCGACCTCAGGGCCTACAATGAGCAGTTCTTC. This encodes CASSADLRAYNEQFF.

The chain is built from TRBV9 and TRBJ2-7; TRBD2 matches at 11 bases. V was pared by 7 bases and J by 5 bases, with 8 bases of the junction left unmatched. Germline V gives CDR1 SGDLS, CDR2 YYNGEE. The CDR3 sequence is 14 residues long. In DNA, the CDR3 is TGTGCCAGCTCGTTTAGCGGGAGGGTCGACGAGCAGTACTTC. Residues: CASSFSGRVDEQYF.

This clonotype occurred a few times. J is TRBJ2-2 and V is TRBV11-1; TRBD2 matches 13 bases. V lost 1 base, J lost 7 bases, and 9 bases stayed unmatched. CDR1 SGHAT and CDR2 FQDESV come from the germline V gene (reference sequence). This CDR3 is 18 amino acids long. The CDR3 bases are TGTGCCAGCAGCTTAGTCGGACTAGCGGGGGTTAACGTCGGGGAGCTGTTTTTT. Translated, it gives CASSLVGLAGVNVGELFF. Supplemented by reference TRBV11-1 and TRBJ2-2, the full variable domain reads EAEVAQSPRYKITEKSQAVAFWCDPISGHATLYWYRQILGQGPELLVQFQDESVVDDSQLPKDRFSAERLKGVDSTLKIQPAELGDSAMYLCASSLVGLAGVNVGELFFGEGSRLTVL.

This clonotype was observed at least ten times. The chain employs TRBV12-3 or TRBV12-4 and TRBJ1-2, with D maybe TRBD1 (6 bases). The V gene lost 5 bases and the J gene lost 4 bases, with 14 bases spanning the gap. CDR3 length equals 14 residues. Here the CDR3 reads CASSPAGTSYGYTF. The CDR3 DNA is TGTGCCAGCAGTCCGGCCGGGACATCCTATGGCTACACCTTC.